What follows is one T cell receptor (beta chain) and its context. Its binding antigen is unknown. The sample holds no much larger clone one base away, and base qualities are not on file. The donors were healthy, HIV-negative adults who had no recently reported acute infections or vaccinations. All donors were Caucasian adults living in Nashville, Tennessee, USA. CD4+ T cells were enriched through magnetic negative selection, after which naive cells were positively selected on CD45RA and the remaining negative fraction served as the memory subset. Blood was collected by leukapheresis, and PBMCs were isolated by Ficoll-Histopaque density gradient centrifugation and then cryopreserved in liquid nitrogen vapor phase. Analytical flow cytometry was used to check the purity and quantity of every magnetically sorted T cell population. From each sorted fraction, genomic DNA was isolated and quantified by UV absorbance on a Nanodrop 2000c.

The CDR3 runs 15 amino acids, cysteine and phenylalanine included. The DNA shown is the 45-base CDR3, in frame from base 1. V is reduced by 6 bases and J by 6 bases, leaving a spacing of 17 bases between them. Looking up the germline V gene yields CDR1 SGHAT and CDR2 FQNNGV. This record comes from a study of shared clonotypes between healthy human individuals (dated by TCRdb to 2018 to 2021). Study-wide context: A couple of women and a few men aged 18 to 49 years were included in the cohort. Between about 0.85 and 9.5 billion PBMCs per donor were obtained by leukapheresis. To estimate repertoire size and how much clonotype sharing occurs between individuals, the study deeply sequenced the blood TCR repertoires of 5 or 6 healthy adults. Libraries were prepared and TCR repertoires were sequenced by different laboratories using diverse techniques, in order to increase sequencing depth and limit assay-specific biases. For each donor, CD4 naive and CD4 memory were each given three plates, CD8 naive was given two plates, and CD8 memory was given one plate. On the study overall, not on this receptor specifically: Naive subsets generally had larger estimated clonotype richness than memory subsets did. Compared with non-shared clonotypes, the clonotypes found in all four sorted-subset donors had higher generation probabilities. Sampling was restricted to blood, and TCR repertoires in tissue are likely to differ from TCR repertoires in blood. Incomplete sequencing was indicated by rarefaction of sorted-subset datasets, despite the large sequencing depth. Pairwise subsampling led to the expectation that sequencing depth would affect the degree of clonotype sharing among donors. Across four donors, around 5.4% of naive CD4, around 3.5% of naive CD8, approximately 2.5% of memory CD4, and 0.4% of memory CD8 clonotypes were shared. Because the study included only a small number of donors, the genetic and exposure-history diversity represented was limited.

Using the deep immunoSEQ assay, multiplex PCR amplified TCR CDR3 regions from genomic DNA. Extracted genomic DNA from each cell subset was spread evenly across all wells of several immunoSEQ 96-well plates, with each plate serving as a replicate. Each replicate PCR for sorted subsets received approximately 200 ng genomic DNA, equal to about 30,000 T cell genomes. Purified libraries were measured with a Qubit 3.0 fluorometer, size-checked on a Bioanalyzer 2100, and measured again with the KAPA Library Quantification kit. Every immunoSEQ 96-well plate was sequenced on a dedicated single-read 150-cycle Illumina NextSeq 550 flow cell. Under the source paper's analysis protocol: Because the immunoSEQ output included only junctional sequences and no quality scores, the filtering could not be the same as the filtering used for full-length reads. Sequences were annotated with PyIR, a Python wrapper for IgBLAST v1.9, using IMGT germline references to assign V/J genes and CDR3. Reads with weak V/J assignments (E-value above 1e-6), missing CDR3, stop codons, out-of-frame junctions, or ambiguous translated residues were removed. V3J clonotypes were defined as sequences sharing an identical inferred V gene, J gene, and CDR3 amino acid sequence. The percentage overlap between two repertoires was calculated by dividing the number of shared unique clonotypes by the size of the smaller repertoire. Repertoire richness was assessed with RTK rarefaction, the Chao1 estimator, and Recon v2.1 estimates of unobserved clonotypes. Generation probabilities were computed with OLGA for all TCRbeta clonotypes obtained by the gDNA method from four donors. TCRdb provides this immuneACCESS table in a form limited to in-frame rearrangements. Some clones are lacking; in checked studies, under half of them reflect an unresolved V gene, and why the rest are absent is not known. V and J calls and clone size come straight from that table; D and trimming were deduced from the DNA. This sample comprises over a million clones, 75% to 85% of them detected only once. In total, the top ten clones hold around 0.61% of the sample.

This clonotype was sampled from a man between 18 and 35 years old in good health. Some clones in this sample may be carry-over from other donors' samples. In this chain, TRBV11-2 is recombined with TRBJ2-2; the D region possibly corresponds to TRBD1 (6 bases align). The sequencing sample was made of memory CD4+ T cells from PBMCs. According to the study, the label for this sample's cell subset or site signals: CD45RA-negative fraction. At the DNA level, the sequence is TGTGCCAGCAGAGCTACAAAGGGGGTTGCCGGGGAGCTGTTTTTT. Translated, it gives CASRATKGVAGELFF.